These 32 T cell receptor beta chains came from one sample sequenced in a study of blood T cell repertoires in COVID-19. Here immunoSEQ multiplex PCR was the method, and the copy in TCRdb shows in-frame clones only, minus some. The table lists 100,000 to 150,000 clones, approximately 71% of them singletons. Sequencing was carried out using peripheral blood. The receptors here all came from a woman in her 70s with acute or convalescent COVID-19.

This chain uses TRBV6-6 with TRBJ2-2; D remains unclear. The V and J ends lost 7 bases and 0 bases respectively, with 9 bases between them. The CDR3 runs 14 residues. Per germline, CDR1 MNHNY and CDR2 SVGAGI (reference sequence). This CDR3 reads CASNPGSNTGELFF. CDR3 nucleotides: TGTGCCAGCAACCCCGGGTCGAACACCGGGGAGCTGTTTTTT.

The CDR3 DNA sequence: TGTGCCAGCAGCCAATCGTCTTTCGGGGGAAACACCATATATTTT. This sequence encodes CASSQSSFGGNTIYF. The genes are TRBV3-1 (or the pseudogene TRBV3-2) and TRBJ1-3, with D unclear. CDR3 length: 15 amino acids. Germline V gene lookup returns CDR1 LGHDT and CDR2 YNNKEL (reference sequence). Trimming took off 2 bases at V and 4 bases at J, with 12 bases between the two ends.

This chain uses TRBV2 with TRBJ2-3; 9 positions match TRBD2. From germline, CDR1 is SNHLY and CDR2 FYNNEI. The ends lost 5 bases at V and 1 base at J; junction bases unmatched: 1. This CDR3 has 14 residues. The CDR3 DNA sequence: TGTGCCAGCAGTCGCGGGAGGGGCACAGATACGCAGTATTTT. This translates into CASSRGRGTDTQYF.

This clone was found once. This chain's CDR3 is CASRRPPGTEAFF. For the CDR3, the DNA is TGTGCCAGCAGGAGGCCACCGGGGACTGAAGCTTTCTTT. The V call is TRBV11-2, the J call TRBJ1-1; no definite D call. The CDR3 contains 13 residues. Trimming stripped 6 bases from V and 5 bases from J, with 13 bases between. CDR1 and CDR2 (germline): SGHAT, FQNNGV.

V is TRBV6-1 and J is TRBJ2-7, with TRBD1 identical over 7 bases. Germline V gives CDR1 MNHNS, CDR2 SASEGT. This CDR3 has 17 residues. V was pared by 0 bases and J by 2 bases, with 10 bases of the junction left unmatched. The CDR3 spells CASSEALSRDSPYEQYF. The CDR3 nucleotides read TGTGCCAGCAGTGAAGCGCTGAGCCGGGACAGCCCCTACGAGCAGTACTTC.

The chain combines TRBV19 with TRBJ1-2; D unresolved. This CDR3 region has 14 residues. Germline CDR1 is LNHDA and CDR2 is SQIVND (reference sequence). Trimming pared 5 bases from V and 7 bases from J, leaving 17 bases between. CDR3: CASSPWAHWPGYTF. CDR3 nucleotides: TGTGCCAGTAGTCCCTGGGCCCATTGGCCTGGCTACACCTTC.

This clone has a single count. This chain connects TRBV2 to TRBJ2-7; 9 bases match TRBD1. Trimming took 1 base from V and 4 from J; bases not matched to a gene: 5. The CDR3 is 15 amino acids. Looked up from germline, CDR1 is SNHLY and CDR2 is FYNNEI. The CDR3 DNA is TGTGCCAGCAGTGAAGGAGACAGGGGGTCATACGAGCAGTACTTC. Its protein is CASSEGDRGSYEQYF.

V usage is TRBV7-3 and J usage is TRBJ2-1, with 9 positions matching TRBD2. Germline lookup yields CDR1 SGHTA and CDR2 FQGTGA. Losses at the gene ends were 4 bases for V and 7 bases for J; bases not matched to a gene: 5. The CDR3 is 14 residues long. CDR3 coding DNA: TGTGCCAGCAGCTCAGGACTAGCGCCAAATGAGCAGTTCTTC. Translation gives CASSSGLAPNEQFF.

J is TRBJ2-1 and V is TRBV27, with D possibly TRBD1 on 5 matching bases. The CDR3 length is 17 residues. Germline V gene lookup returns CDR1 MNHEY and CDR2 SMNVEV (reference sequence). Between the trimmed V and J ends, which lost 5 bases and 0 bases, there was a span of 17 bases. This CDR3 reads CASSRRLGQGSYNEQFF. Here the CDR3 DNA reads TGTGCCAGCAGTCGCCGTCTGGGGCAGGGCTCCTACAATGAGCAGTTCTTC.

A few counts support this clone. The rearrangement joins TRBV5-1 to TRBJ2-7, with TRBD2 identical over 10 bases. The CDR3 runs to 17 residues. The germline CDR1 and CDR2 sequences are SGHRS and YFSETQ. Losses at the gene ends were 1 base for V and 5 bases for J; bases not matched to a gene: 12. This chain's CDR3 is CASSLQGLAGVQHEQYF. The CDR3 DNA follows: TGCGCCAGCAGCTTGCAGGGCCTAGCGGGAGTTCAACACGAGCAGTACTTC.

This clone has only one observation. This chain connects TRBV2 to TRBJ1-1; 7 bases align to TRBD1. The V segment lost 1 base and the J segment 4 bases; nucleotides outside the gene matches: 3. The CDR3 extends over 14 amino acids. Per germline, CDR1 SNHLY and CDR2 FYNNEI. CDR3 sequence (DNA): TGTGCCAGCAGTGAAGAAGGGGGCGGCACTGAAGCTTTCTTT. Translation: CASSEEGGGTEAFF.

The chain recombines TRBV18 with TRBJ2-1; TRBD2 might be the D (5 bases). The CDR3 consists of 16 residues. V was cut by 2 bases and J by 4 bases, with 15 bases left in between. CDR1 is KGHSH, CDR2 LQKENI, per germline. The CDR3 spells CASSPSSPGFYNEQFF. CDR3 DNA: TGTGCCAGCTCACCAAGTTCTCCGGGGTTTTACAATGAGCAGTTCTTC. Using reference TRBV18 and TRBJ2-1 for the parts outside the CDR3, the full variable domain is NAGVMQNPRHLVRRRGQEARLRCSPMKGHSHVYWYRQLPEEGLKFMVYLQKENIIDESGMPKERFSAEFPKEGPSILRIQQVVRGDSAAYFCASSPSSPGFYNEQFFGPGTRLTVL.

The chain uses TRBV5-5 and TRBJ1-2; TRBD1 agrees at 8 bases. The length of the CDR3 is 14 residues. V shed 3 bases and J 6 bases; nucleotides not matched to a gene: 7. The germline V gene encodes CDR1 SGHKS and CDR2 YYEKEE (reference sequence). This CDR3 reads CASSSRQGKDGYTF. CDR3 sequence (DNA): TGTGCCAGCAGCTCCCGACAGGGGAAAGATGGCTACACCTTC.

The genes are TRBV14 and TRBJ1-1, with 8 bases lining up with TRBD1. Germline CDR1 SGHDN, CDR2 FVKESK. The V segment lost 1 base and the J segment 5 bases; nucleotides outside the gene matches: 18. The CDR3 totals 19 residues. Here the CDR3 DNA reads TGTGCCAGCAGCCAAGTCCCTCTGGGCAGGGGGCTTAGGGGGACTGAAGCTTTCTTT. Amino acid sequence: CASSQVPLGRGLRGTEAFF.

This clone came up once. The genes are TRBV19 and TRBJ2-7, with TRBD1 as a possible D gene (6 bases). This CDR3 region has 13 residues. Trimming pared 8 bases from V and 5 bases from J, leaving 16 bases between. Germline values: CDR1 LNHDA, CDR2 SQIVND (reference sequence). CDR3: CASSRTALDEQYF. For the CDR3, the DNA is TGTGCCAGTTCACGGACAGCCCTGGACGAGCAGTACTTC.

The chain carries TRBV28 and TRBJ2-2; 7 positions match TRBD1. The CDR3 is 16 residues long. Germline loops: CDR1 MDHEN, CDR2 SYDVKM. The J segment lost 1 base and the V segment lost 6 bases, leaving 8 bases of the junction unmatched. DNA of the CDR3: TGTGCCAGCAGGGAGACAGGGATCTTGAACACCGGGGAGCTGTTTTTT. Amino acids: CASRETGILNTGELFF.

The chain recombines TRBV9 with TRBJ2-5; weak D call: TRBD2 (6 bases). This CDR3 is built from 14 residues. The germline gives CDR1 SGDLS, CDR2 YYNGEE. V dropped 0 bases and J dropped 5 bases, with 11 bases sitting between them. CDR3 DNA: TGTGCCAGCAGCGTAGTCGGCGCGGGGGAGACCCAGTACTTC. Translated, it gives CASSVVGAGETQYF. Full variable domain (remainder filled in from reference TRBV9 and TRBJ2-5): DSGVTQTPKHLITATGQRVTLRCSPRSGDLSVYWYQQSLDQGLQFLIQYYNGEERAKGNILERFSAQQFPDLHSELNLSSLELGDSALYFCASSVVGAGETQYFGPGTRLLVL.

This chain connects TRBV6-2 or TRBV6-3 to TRBJ1-5, with 10 bases fitting TRBD1. V gave up 2 bases and J gave up 0 bases; unmatched junction bases: 7. Germline V CDR1 and CDR2: MNHEY, SVGEGT. The CDR3 is made up of 18 amino acids. CDR3 in amino acids: CASSYGDRGQYSNQPQHF. Here the CDR3 DNA reads TGTGCCAGCAGTTACGGGGACAGGGGCCAATATAGCAATCAGCCCCAGCATTTT.

This clone appeared a single time. V and J are TRBV10-3 and TRBJ2-7; the match to TRBD2 covers 8 bases. This CDR3 is built from 13 residues. Trimming at V came to 5 bases and at J to 4 bases, leaving 4 bases not matched to a gene. Per germline, CDR1 ENHRY and CDR2 SYGVKD. The CDR3 nucleotides read TGTGCCATCAGTCCGGGACTAGAGTACGAGCAGTACTTC. This sequence encodes CAISPGLEYEQYF.

The rearrangement links TRBV5-6 to TRBJ1-2, with 7 bases matching TRBD1. The V gene's germline CDR1 is SGHDT and CDR2 YYEEEE. V shed 3 bases and J 1 base; nucleotides not matched to a gene: 3. CDR3 length equals 14 residues. The CDR3 region has the DNA TGTGCCAGCAGCTCGACAGGGCATAACTATGGCTACACCTTC. Translation gives CASSSTGHNYGYTF.

The chain couples TRBV3-1 (or the pseudogene TRBV3-2) to TRBJ2-1; 10 bases agree with TRBD2. Germline values: CDR1 LGHDT, CDR2 YNNKEL (reference sequence). The V segment lost 3 bases and the J segment 4 bases; nucleotides outside the gene matches: 9. The CDR3 is 17 amino acids. CDR3 protein: CASSHRTGTSEYNEQFF. The CDR3 DNA reads as TGTGCCAGCAGCCATCGGACCGGGACTAGCGAATACAATGAGCAGTTCTTC.

The chain employs TRBV27 and TRBJ1-5; D might be TRBD1 (6 bases). CDR1 and CDR2 (germline): MNHEY, SMNVEV (reference sequence). This CDR3 has 13 amino acids. V lost 8 bases and J 4 bases, leaving 12 bases between the germline ends. The CDR3 nucleotides read TGTGCCAGCCGAAGGACAGCGAATCAGCCCCAGCATTTT. Residues: CASRRTANQPQHF.

The chain has TRBV5-1 and TRBJ2-7; 14 bases agree with TRBD2. The V and J ends lost 4 bases and 7 bases, in that order; junction bases with no gene match: 13. CDR1 is SGHRS, CDR2 YFSETQ, per germline. The CDR3 is made up of 17 amino acids. CDR3 in amino acids: CASSTGTSGSLTSEQYF. In nucleotides, the CDR3 is TGCGCCAGCAGCACCGGGACTAGCGGGAGTCTTACATCTGAGCAGTACTTC.

The gene calls are TRBV6-1 and TRBJ2-7; possible D gene TRBD2, 5 bases. The germline V gene encodes CDR1 MNHNS and CDR2 SASEGT. CDR3 length: 14 amino acids. V lost 2 bases to trimming and J lost 2 bases, with 10 bases between them. The CDR3 DNA reads as TGTGCCAGCAGTGAACCAAGCGGCACCTACGAGCAGTACTTC. Translated, it gives CASSEPSGTYEQYF.

This clone was counted a few times. The rearrangement joins TRBV29-1 to TRBJ2-7; the D gene is possibly TRBD1 (5 bases). CDR1 and CDR2 (germline): SQVTM, ANQGSEA. Trimming stripped 4 bases from V and 0 bases from J, with 10 bases between. The CDR3 is made up of 13 amino acids. The CDR3 reads CSVGEGVSYEQYF. CDR3 in DNA: TGCAGCGTTGGAGAAGGGGTCTCCTACGAGCAGTACTTC.

V and J are TRBV18 and TRBJ1-1; the D is unclear. This CDR3 comprises 13 residues. V lost 6 bases to trimming and J lost 2 bases, with 10 bases between them. Germline V CDR1 and CDR2: KGHSH, LQKENI. CDR3: CASSLAPNTEAFF. CDR3 coding DNA: TGTGCCAGCTCCCTGGCCCCAAACACTGAAGCTTTCTTT. The full variable domain, with the rest looked up from reference TRBV18 and TRBJ1-1, is NAGVMQNPRHLVRRRGQEARLRCSPMKGHSHVYWYRQLPEEGLKFMVYLQKENIIDESGMPKERFSAEFPKEGPSILRIQQVVRGDSAAYFCASSLAPNTEAFFGQGTRLTVV.

With respect to this clone: The same CDR3 arises from other DNA sequences in this sample as well. The rearrangement uses TRBV4-3 and TRBJ2-7; D remains ambiguous. Germline V gives CDR1 LGHNA, CDR2 YSLEER. V lost 0 bases, J lost 4 bases, and 7 bases lay in between. The CDR3 totals 13 residues. The CDR3 spells CASSQERRYEQYF. DNA of the CDR3: TGCGCCAGCAGCCAAGAGAGGAGATACGAGCAGTACTTC.

The J gene is TRBJ2-1, the V gene TRBV24-1; TRBD2 aligns across 9 bases. Looked up from germline, CDR1 is KGHDR and CDR2 is SFDVKD. The CDR3 length is 17 residues. V trimming: 2 bases; J trimming: 7 bases; junction bases outside the gene matches: 11. Here the CDR3 reads CATSDSSFSGRMNEQFF. CDR3 DNA: TGTGCCACCAGTGATTCCTCTTTTAGCGGGAGAATGAATGAGCAGTTCTTC.

The chain is built from TRBV29-1 and TRBJ2-5; maybe TRBD1 (5 bases). V dropped 5 bases and J dropped 8 bases, with 15 bases sitting between them. Germline V gene data show CDR1 as SQVTM and CDR2 as ANQGSEA. This CDR3 is built from 12 residues. CDR3 bases: TGCAGCGTTTTGGACACCTCGAGTACCCAGTACTTC. Its protein is CSVLDTSSTQYF.

In this sample, this clone turned up a few times. The chain combines TRBV19 with TRBJ2-2, with 7 positions matching TRBD1. Germline V gives CDR1 LNHDA, CDR2 SQIVND (reference sequence). CDR3 length equals 14 residues. The V and J ends lost 5 bases and 4 bases, in that order; junction bases with no gene match: 4. CDR3 coding DNA: TGTGCCAGTAGTGGGACAGCAGGCACCGGGGAGCTGTTTTTT. Amino acid sequence: CASSGTAGTGELFF.

This clone was seen a handful of times. The V and J genes are TRBV5-4 and TRBJ1-2; 7 nucleotides line up with TRBD1. V dropped 3 bases and J dropped 6; count of bases not matched to a gene: 11. The CDR3 is made up of 15 amino acids. CDR1 and CDR2 from the germline V gene are SGHNT and YYREEE (reference sequence). CDR3 sequence: CASSSRQGRYHGYTF. CDR3 sequence (DNA): TGTGCCAGCAGCTCCAGACAGGGTAGATATCATGGCTACACCTTC.

The chain couples TRBV6-4 to TRBJ2-7; 11 bases are a match to TRBD1. The CDR3 covers 13 residues. Looked up from germline, CDR1 is MRHNA and CDR2 is SNTAGT. With 10 bases clipped from V and 0 bases from J, the junction kept 2 bases outside the gene matches. The CDR3 loop reads CATGTGGSYEQYF. The CDR3, as DNA: TGTGCCACCGGGACAGGGGGCTCCTACGAGCAGTACTTC.